This T cell receptor (beta chain) was sequenced in a study of cytomegalovirus exposure and HLA in healthy donors (TCRdb year 2017). About the full investigation: An earlier analysis of around 600 of the donors reported about 250 Gb of sequence data and roughly 110 million unique TCR beta sequences from 150 million to 200 million T cells. Four or five DR-DQ haplotypes were treated as single units for association and clustering because of strong linkage in the cohort. Of the roughly 410 genotyped donors, roughly 80% were placed in the genetic ancestry cluster associated with self-reported Caucasian donors. To predict cytomegalovirus infection status, the study brought together high-throughput TCR immunosequencing, statistical association of individual TCRs with disease status, and machine learning. Using immunosequencing, the study profiled T cell repertoires from some 670 subjects and related those repertoires to cytomegalovirus serostatus. In an earlier analysis of 587 of the donors, high-throughput TCR beta sequencing was used to judge whether each TCR beta V gene segment behaved as functional or pseudogenic. The study was designed to test whether signatures of past pathogen exposure could be identified by cataloging public T cell receptors. A separate validation cohort of approximately 120 different subjects was used in addition to the roughly 620-subject first cohort. Donor age, sex, ethnicity and CMV serostatus were compiled alongside the repertoire data. Both class I and class II loci were covered by HLA typing, at four-digit resolution. Genome-wide SNP genotypes for about 55% of the roughly 670 donors were used in a later genetic analysis, which treated that subset as a discovery cohort. On average, roughly 200,000 unique TCR beta nucleotide sequences were sequenced per donor among some 430 genotyped donors of the cohort, with approximately 18% of those sequences being non-productive. Every repertoire in the discovery cohort had been generated on one and the same sequencing platform. Roughly 310 gigabases of sequencing data and 70 million to 100 million unique TCR sequences were included in an early release covering several hundred HLA-typed donors. To study patterns of TCR occurrence, a later analysis re-analyzed previously published TCR beta repertoires from 666 donors and added high-resolution HLA genotyping. Typing coverage differed by locus: A, B, C, DRB1 and DQB1 were typed in roughly 620-630 donors, DQA1 in about 550, DPA1 in 600 to 610, and DPB1 in around 440. Rather than drawing on any new phenotypic data, the later analysis identified candidate immune exposures from TCR beta sequences and the way those sequences occurred across donors. Broader findings and caveats from the paper: Most TCR sequences were observed very rarely across donors, whereas some public TCRs were present in many individuals. Because the 87-base-pair reads could not distinguish some IMGT-functional V segments, including TRBV6-2 and TRBV6-3, those segments were excluded. In a later analysis, several top co-occurrence clusters were reported to appear linked to parvovirus B19, influenza, CMV and Epstein-Barr virus. A later analysis found that HLA-associated TCR beta chains were more clonally expanded and had lower generation probabilities than equally common non-associated chains. Because HLA typing was unavailable for some donors at each locus, only the typed subset was used in association tests. In a later analysis, over 15,000 TCR beta sequences were associated with specific HLA alleles at a false discovery rate of 0.05. The study gave a list of some 150 TCR beta chains associated with cytomegalovirus. In a later analysis, the rate of TCR association differed among HLA loci, with DRB1 alleles having the most associated TCRs and HLA-C alleles having the fewest. The classifier was reported to diagnose cytomegalovirus status with high specificity and sensitivity in both the original cohort and the validation cohort. In an earlier analysis of more than 500 of the donors, most TCR beta V segments appeared in productive rearrangements about 87% or about 30% of the time, broadly matching IMGT annotations. Most CMV-associated TCR beta chains appeared to be HLA-restricted in a later analysis, and the HLA associations seemed to be driven largely by CMV exposure. Assigning TCR associations to individual alleles was difficult when HLA alleles, especially DR and DQ, strongly co-occurred. Over 15 rarely observed V segments, including chromosome 9 orphons, were excluded from the earlier analysis of several hundred of the donors because counts were too low. It was suggested by the authors that the approach could potentially be generalized to other disease states and immunological phenotypes. In a later genetic analysis, a missense DCLRE1C variant was associated with V-gene and J-gene trimming of TCR beta chains, and the association was replicated in an independent cohort. The only immune exposure information available for the cohort was CMV serostatus. In this cohort, only TCR beta chains were sequenced, and detectable features were limited by the absence of alpha or paired-chain data. According to a later genetic analysis, donors in an Asian-associated ancestry cluster had fewer N-insertions in productive TCRs than the approximately 630-donor mean. Correlated functional status among segregating V segments might be attributable to linkage disequilibrium, but an unknown experimental factor could not be ruled out. A further reported finding was that TCR beta sequences accurately predicted the HLA-A and HLA-B alleles for most subjects in the first cohort. Roughly uniform sequencing depth across donors was assumed in presence/absence analyses, although this assumption may not hold. A few of the identified cytomegalovirus-associated TCR beta chains were confirmed in vitro to be specific for cytomegalovirus antigens. A cluster of highly shared sequence variants was judged likely to represent a technical artifact of the sequencing pipeline.

CDR1 and CDR2 were assigned from the germline V gene (reference sequence) as SGHAT and FQDESV. The cysteine opens and the phenylalanine closes a CDR3 of 14 amino acids. The sequence is cut down to CDR3 DNA, 42 bases in frame from base 1. Trimming leaves V shorter by 6 bases and J shorter by 5 bases, with the junction holding 7 bases beyond the gene matches. Of note for this clone: This receptor's antigen is unknown. One base away there is no much larger clone; base qualities are not given.

In total, around 600 healthy bone marrow donors made up the cohort. All cohort members were sampled while nominally healthy, although unrecorded immune exposures were likely present. The donor tested CMV seropositive, placing the donor among the 289 seropositive members of the cohort. Each donor provided a peripheral blood sample, and peripheral blood mononuclear cells were used for TCR beta sequencing. The Qiagen DNeasy Blood Extraction Kit was used to extract genomic DNA from the blood cell samples. The protocol used for the library was the immunoSEQ multiplex PCR assay. The multiplex PCR relied on a mix of 60 forward primers for TCR Vbeta segments and 13 reverse primers for TCR Jbeta segments. The CDR3 region of rearranged TCR beta genes was amplified from genomic DNA with a multiplex PCR assay. Amplified TCR beta libraries were sequenced as 87-base-pair reads on the Illumina HiSeq System. The study's processing was this. Across the 640 or so repertoires, a later analysis counted tens of millions of unique TCR beta chains, around 10 million of which were shared by at least two donors. Raw reads were error-corrected and collapsed into unique sequences with a nearest-neighbor algorithm that merged closely related sequences to remove PCR and sequencing errors. To assign V, D and J gene segments, CDR3 sequences were aligned to IMGT reference sequences. For a sequence to be retained, a match of at least six nucleotides was required to both a V gene segment and a J gene segment. A rearrangement counted as productive if the CDR3 had no stop codons and remained in frame with V and J, and every other rearrangement counted as non-productive. Following IMGT convention, CDR3 was defined as the stretch from the second conserved V-encoded cysteine up to the conserved J-encoded phenylalanine. The earlier analysis of fewer than 750 of the donors excluded sequences that lacked an unambiguous match to a single V gene segment. In an earlier analysis of around 590 of the donors, a V segment was called functional when productive rearrangements were above 56.7%, and segregating when the standard deviation between donors exceeded 5%. A statistical classification framework was built to diagnose cytomegalovirus status from the catalog of TCR beta chain sequences. V and J gene assignment, in a later analysis, came from comparing TCR nucleotide sequences with IMGT/GENE-DB human TR gene sequences. A later analysis assigned CDR3 sequences and most-parsimonious VDJ recombination scenarios with the TCRdist pipeline. In a later analysis, each TCR beta chain was defined by its CDR3 amino acid sequence together with its V-gene family, and reads lacking a unique V-gene family were excluded. In a later analysis, fewer than 600 highly shared, low-generation-probability nucleotide sequences were removed to address suspected cross-contamination and a sequencing artifact. For each public chain, a later analysis derived a clonal expansion index from normalized ranks of inferred template counts within each repertoire. In a later analysis, generation probabilities were computed using a VDJ recombination model fitted to out-of-frame rearrangements, and the results were checked against IGoR. In a later analysis, hypergeometric tests were used to score TCR-TCR, TCR-HLA and TCR-CMV co-occurrence, with a repertoire-size bias correction applied to TCR pairs. A later analysis estimated false discovery rates by permuting HLA or CMV assignments 20 times. In a later analysis, co-occurring TCRs were grouped using DBSCAN, with TCRdist sequence similarity added in when clustering inside HLA-allele-positive subsets. Repertoires with fewer than 30,000 or more than 120,000 public chains, plus five repertoires with anomalous nucleotide sharing, were excluded from co-occurrence clustering. The table comes from immuneACCESS by way of TCRdb, which keeps in-frame sequences with V and J called. Part of the clones is missing from these tables; in studies checked, under half for an unresolved V gene and the rest for unknown reasons. V, J and clone size derive from that table, while D and trimming were established from the DNA sequence. This sample comprises more than 60,000 clones, around 68% of them detected only once. The ten largest account for over 8% of the sample.

The sample was PBMCs. The V and J genes are TRBV11-1 and TRBJ2-1; the junction holds 7 bases that match TRBD1. This TCR was sampled from a man aged 35-49 years in good health and CMV-seropositive. The nucleotide sequence reads as follows: TGTGCCAGCAGACCTGGGACAGATGACAATGAGCAGTTCTTC. This sequence encodes CASRPGTDDNEQFF.